The TCR beta chain under discussion was sequenced for a study of T-cell reconstitution after alpha-beta-depleted transplantation in children. General study points: Recipient T cells and thymic progenitors that survived gave rise to the high TCRbeta diversity observed at day 60 in some patients.

This clonotype came up a few times. The antigen remains unidentified. It was with unique molecular identifiers that the TCRbeta library was prepared. TCRdb analysed the PCR reads with MiXCR anew, one entry per CDR3 protein. The sample has some 140,000 distinct CDR3 sequences, about 9.5% seen once. Germline CDR1 and CDR2: SGHRS and YFSETQ. This CDR3 region has 14 residues. The trim removed 4 bases at V and 9 bases at J, leaving 8 bases unmatched. The sequence came from a girl less than two years old who had a stem cell transplant for combined immunodeficiency, so the T cells may come from the graft donor. V is TRBV5-1 and J is TRBJ2-1, with 9 nucleotides matching TRBD1. The sequencing here drew on PBMCs, mostly from graft donor cells, taken 180 days after TCRalphabeta/CD19-depleted stem cell transplant. CDR3 in amino acids: CASSRDRELGEQFF. CDR3 coding DNA: TGCGCCAGCAGCCGGGACAGGGAATTAGGTGAGCAGTTCTTC.